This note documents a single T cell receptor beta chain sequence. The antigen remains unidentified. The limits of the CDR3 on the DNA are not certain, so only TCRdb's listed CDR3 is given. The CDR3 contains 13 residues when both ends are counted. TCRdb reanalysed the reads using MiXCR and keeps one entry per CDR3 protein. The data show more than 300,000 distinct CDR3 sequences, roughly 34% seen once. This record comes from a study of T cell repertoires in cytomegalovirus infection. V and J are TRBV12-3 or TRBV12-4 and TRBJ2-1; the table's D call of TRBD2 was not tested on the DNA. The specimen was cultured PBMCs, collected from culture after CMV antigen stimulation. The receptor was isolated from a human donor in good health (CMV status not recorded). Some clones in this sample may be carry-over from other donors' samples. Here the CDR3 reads CASSFGGGTLLFF.